Sequencing of this T cell receptor (beta chain) was carried out in a study of cytomegalovirus exposure and HLA in healthy donors. General study points: It was in a later analysis that TCR association rates were seen to vary by HLA locus, highest for DRB1 and lowest for HLA-C.

The V end was cut by 8 bases, the J end by 0 bases, with 5 bases between. Per the germline V gene, CDR1 is SNHLY and CDR2 is FYNNEI. CDR3 length: 13 amino acids. It was with 60 Vbeta and 13 Jbeta primers that the PCR ran. The assay was immunoSEQ multiplex PCR, and TCRdb's table has in-frame clones only and misses some. The sample yields 150,000 to 200,000 clones, roughly 80% seen once. About this clone: The target antigen is unknown.

The chain has TRBV2 and TRBJ2-6; D remains ambiguous. The receptor was isolated from a young woman in good health and CMV-seronegative. The specimen sequenced was PBMCs. Written as DNA, the CDR3 is TGTGCCAGCTCTAGCTCTGGGGCCAACGTCCTGACTTTC. Protein: CASSSSGANVLTF.